This TCR beta chain is from a study of blood T cells in healthy people across ages. Turning to the study itself: Template switching recovered approximately one barcoded beta molecule for every two T cells.

Researchers report isolating at least 6.5 million PBMCs per sample. Trimming removed 3 bases at V and 2 bases at J, with 13 bases between. The V gene's germline CDR1 is SQVTM and CDR2 ANQGSEA. This CDR3 is built from 15 residues. PCR was performed a second time for roughly 7 to 11 cycles using a sample-barcoded 5' primer and a J-beta primer mix. The template-switch adaptor was a 5' adaptor with 12 random nucleotides. It tagged each cDNA molecule. TCRdb ran MiXCR on the 5' RACE reads and lists one entry per CDR3 protein. The sample contains around 820,000 distinct CDR3 sequences, around 25% of which appear only once. This clonotype was counted a few times. In addition, the sample was reused for a study of T cells of mothers and their children.

The genes are TRBV29-1 and TRBJ1-4, with D possibly being TRBD1 (6 bases). The source material was blood. This receptor was taken from a boy aged 5-17 years in good health. The CDR3 nucleotides are TGCAGCGTTGAGGTCGGGGGCGGTACTAATGAAAAACTGTTTTTT. Translated: CSVEVGGGTNEKLFF. Full variable domain (rest looked up from reference TRBV29-1 and TRBJ1-4): SAVISQKPSRDICQRGTSLTIQCQVDSQVTMMFWYRQQPGQSLTLIATANQGSEATYESGFVIDKFPISRPNLTFSTLTVSNMSPEDSSIYLCSVEVGGGTNEKLFFGSGTQLSVL.